A single sample gave rise to the 16 T cell receptor beta chains below, sequenced in a study of vaccination and CD4 T cells after COVID-19. Treatment here: approximately nine-day PBMC culture with coronavirus spike peptide pools or control peptides (ViraFEST assay). The study sequenced cultured CD4+ T cell DNA using the Oncomine TCR Beta short-read assay. TCRdb independently ran MiXCR on the PCR reads; one entry per CDR3 protein. The table shows some 7,000 distinct CDR3 sequences, with about 20% occurring only once. No antigens are known for them. The source material was CD4+ T cells from blood, cultured in vitro, sampled after SARS-CoV-2 vaccination. Receptors originate from a human donor who had recovered from COVID-19.

The chain links TRBV7-9 to TRBJ2-3; the match to TRBD2 covers 8 bases. V lost 5 bases, J lost 1 base, and 2 bases stayed unmatched. CDR1 and CDR2 (germline): SEHNR, FQNEAQ (reference sequence). The CDR3 sequence is 14 residues long. CDR3 sequence reads: CASSLTSGTDTQYF. In DNA, the CDR3 is TGTGCCAGCAGCCTGACTAGCGGCACAGATACGCAGTATTTT.

This rearrangement joins TRBV4-1 to TRBJ1-5; the D is unclear. Trimming removed 1 base at V and 7 bases at J, with 17 bases between. CDR3 length: 16 amino acids. Germline V gives CDR1 MGHRA, CDR2 YSYEKL. The CDR3 DNA reads TGCGCCAGCAGCCAAGGACTTACCATCATGTGGCAGCCCCAGCATTTT. Residues: CASSQGLTIMWQPQHF.

About this clonotype itself: One end of the junction does not line up with germline, which may come from a read error. This chain connects TRBV4-3 to TRBJ2-1; D is ambiguous. CDR1 is LGHNA, CDR2 YSLEER, per germline. The CDR3 consists of 13 residues. The CDR3 nucleotides read TGCGCCAGCAACCAACCCGGTTACAATGAGCAGTTCTTC. Residues: CASNQPGYNEQFF.

By share, this clonotype ranks as medium-sized. The V and J genes are TRBV7-7 and TRBJ2-7; D may match TRBD1 or TRBD2 (5 bases each). Trimming left V 1 base short and J 5 bases short, with 9 bases between. This CDR3 is built from 13 residues. Germline V lookup: CDR1 SSHAT, CDR2 FNYEAQ (reference sequence). The CDR3 nucleotides read TGTGCCAGCAGCTTAGTTTGGGACGACGAGCAGTACTTC. Translated: CASSLVWDDEQYF.

This clonotype was seen only a few times. This chain connects TRBV4-3 to TRBJ2-7, with D tentatively TRBD2 (5 bases). Trimming removed 0 bases at V and 3 bases at J, with 9 bases between. The CDR3 runs to 14 residues. Germline CDR1 LGHNA, CDR2 YSLEER. The CDR3 region is CASSQETKSYEQYF. DNA for the CDR3: TGCGCCAGCAGCCAAGAGACTAAGAGCTACGAGCAGTACTTC.

By frequency in the sample, this clonotype is medium-sized. The chain joins TRBV20-1 to TRBJ2-7, with D possibly TRBD2 on 5 matching bases. V was pared by 1 base and J by 6 bases, with 7 bases between. The CDR3 is 11 residues long. Germline lookup yields CDR1 DFQATT and CDR2 SNEGSKA (reference sequence). The CDR3 nucleotides read TGCAGTGCTAGAGTGGGGAGCGAGCAGTACTTC. It encodes CSARVGSEQYF.

The rearrangement uses TRBV28 and TRBJ2-1; 9 nucleotides match TRBD2. Germline trimming cut 7 bases from V and 15 bases from J; bases unmatched to any gene: 10. Germline V gives CDR1 MDHEN, CDR2 SYDVKM. CDR3 length: 12 amino acids. CDR3 sequence: CASTAGGRLLFF. CDR3 nucleotide sequence: TGTGCCAGCACTGCGGGGGGGCGTTTATTGTTCTTC.

The rearrangement joins TRBV29-1 to TRBJ2-5; 7 bases map to TRBD1. Germline V CDR1 and CDR2: SQVTM, ANQGSEA. The CDR3 loop spans 15 amino acids. J gave up 5 bases and V 5 bases, and 14 bases lay outside the gene matches. CDR3: CSVHLDRAGAETQYF. As DNA, the CDR3 is TGCAGCGTTCACTTAGACAGGGCGGGTGCGGAGACCCAGTACTTC. The full variable domain, its missing parts supplied by reference TRBV29-1 and TRBJ2-5, is SAVISQKPSRDICQRGTSLTIQCQVDSQVTMMFWYRQQPGQSLTLIATANQGSEATYESGFVIDKFPISRPNLTFSTLTVSNMSPEDSSIYLCSVHLDRAGAETQYFGPGTRLLVL.

This clonotype appeared a few times. CDR3 sequence (DNA): TGTGCCATCAGTACCGCAGGGTTAGGAGTTCAGCCCCAGCATTTT. Protein: CAISTAGLGVQPQHF. The chain has TRBV10-3 and TRBJ1-5; possibly TRBD1 for D (5 bases). V lost 5 bases, J lost 6 bases, and 17 bases lay in between. Germline V gene data show CDR1 as ENHRY and CDR2 as SYGVKD. CDR3 size: 15 residues.

This chain connects TRBV20-1 to TRBJ2-4; D ambiguous. Trimming removed 5 bases at V and 0 bases at J, with 14 bases between. There are 15 residues in the CDR3. CDR1 is DFQATT and CDR2 is SNEGSKA in the germline V gene (reference sequence). This CDR3 is CSASHRKIAKNIQYF. The CDR3 region has the DNA TGCAGTGCTTCCCATCGAAAAATAGCCAAAAACATTCAGTACTTC.

Within the sample, this clonotype is medium-sized. The genes are TRBV7-2 and TRBJ1-5; the D gene is possibly TRBD1 (5 bases). CDR3 length: 15 residues. V lost 5 bases and J 6 bases, leaving 17 bases between the germline ends. Germline V gene data show CDR1 as SGHTA and CDR2 as FQGNSA. The CDR3 region is CASSRDEGWGQPQHF. In nucleotides, the CDR3 is TGTGCCAGCAGCCGAGACGAGGGGTGGGGTCAGCCCCAGCATTTT. Supplemented by reference TRBV7-2 and TRBJ1-5, the full variable domain reads GAGVSQSPSNKVTEKGKDVELRCDPISGHTALYWYRQSLGQGLEFLIYFQGNSAPDKSGLPSDRFSAERTGGSVSTLTIQRTQQEDSAVYLCASSRDEGWGQPQHFGDGTRLSIL.

This chain connects TRBV10-2 to TRBJ2-7; tentative D call: TRBD1 (5 bases). Per the germline V gene, CDR1 is WSHSY and CDR2 is SAAADI. V was shortened by 10 bases and J by 3 bases, with 16 bases between the two germline ends. This CDR3 is built from 13 residues. CDR3 sequence reads: CATHEGVNYEQYF. CDR3 bases: TGCGCCACCCATGAAGGGGTAAACTACGAGCAGTACTTC.

This clonotype occurred a few times. This chain joins TRBV2 and TRBJ1-2; 9 bases align to TRBD1. CDR3 length equals 14 residues. The junction had 3 bases not matched to a gene; V was cut back by 3 bases and J by 4 bases. CDR1 is SNHLY, CDR2 FYNNEI, per germline. CDR3 in DNA: TGTGCCAGCAGTGAGACAGGGGGAGGCTATGGCTACACCTTC. This sequence encodes CASSETGGGYGYTF.

The chain combines TRBV29-1 with TRBJ1-1; D remains ambiguous. The CDR3 has 11 amino acids. CDR1 SQVTM and CDR2 ANQGSEA come from the germline V gene. The CDR3 DNA is TGCAGTATAAGGTTGAACACTGAAGCTTTCTTT. Its translation: CSIRLNTEAFF.

The chain links TRBV4-1 to TRBJ2-7, with no clear D. Germline V gene data show CDR1 as MGHRA and CDR2 as YSYEKL. The V end was cut by 3 bases, the J end by 4 bases, with 19 bases between. There are 16 residues in the CDR3. The DNA for the CDR3 is TGCGCCAGCAGCCATGGGTATGGGCTGGATTCTTACGAGCAGTACTTC. Amino acid sequence: CASSHGYGLDSYEQYF.

The table lists this clonotype with a few counts. V is TRBV4-2 and J is TRBJ2-3; tentatively, D is TRBD1 (6 bases). Germline-derived CDR1 and CDR2 are LGHNA and YNFKEQ. V dropped 1 base and J dropped 2 bases, with 10 bases sitting between them. CDR3 length: 15 amino acids. Here the CDR3 reads CASSQVTGNTDTQYF. The CDR3 DNA is TGTGCCAGCAGCCAAGTCACAGGGAACACAGATACGCAGTATTTT.